Sequencing of this TCR beta chain was carried out in a study of T cell repertoires in ileal Crohn's disease. Study-level information: Every patient was operated on for stricturing (about 60%) or penetrating (about 40%) complications.

Libraries were prepared by immunoSEQ multiplex PCR; TCRdb keeps only in-frame clonotypes and omits some of them. The table has roughly 16,000 clones, approximately 77% seen once. Whole-study results and caveats: Endoscopic recurrence occurred in every patient whose clonality exceeded 26.8%. Sorted CD8 T cells held more high-frequency clones than CD4.

Time point of the sample: neoterminal ileum biopsy at postoperative endoscopy, about 6 months after surgery. A note on this clone: The antigen is undetermined.

Sample: ileal tissue. The source is an adult with Crohn's disease.

CDR3 protein: CSVAPGGAGETQYF. As DNA, the CDR3 is TGCAGCGTTGCGCCAGGGGGCGCCGGGGAGACCCAGTACTTC. The chain is built from TRBV29-1 and TRBJ2-5; 8 bases are a match to TRBD1. This CDR3 spans 14 amino acids. The germline V gene encodes CDR1 SQVTM and CDR2 ANQGSEA. Trimming took 4 bases from V and 5 from J; bases not matched to a gene: 9.